This T cell receptor (beta chain) was found in a study of cytomegalovirus exposure and HLA in healthy donors. Findings and limits, study-wide: Researchers reported from a later analysis that most CMV-associated TCR beta chains appeared HLA-restricted. Other equally common chains were less clonally expanded than HLA-associated TCR beta chains, a later analysis showed. As a later analysis revealed, the rate of TCR association differed by HLA locus, with DRB1 most and HLA-C fewest. Analysis performed later found more than 15,000 TCR beta sequences associated with HLA alleles at 0.05 false discovery rate.

With V trimmed by 5 bases and J by 2 bases, 6 bases remained unmatched. Germline V CDR1 and CDR2: LNHDA, SQIVND (reference sequence). The CDR3 has 15 amino acids. The PCR ran on 60 Vbeta and 13 Jbeta primers. The table came from immunoSEQ multiplex PCR; TCRdb's copy has only in-frame clones and leaves some out. This sample yields some 140,000 clones, of which around three quarters are seen a single time; under 4.5% belongs to the top ten. This clone was seen a single time. Its antigen remains unknown. The clonotype was recovered from a woman in her thirties or forties in good health and CMV-seronegative. The chain employs TRBV19 and TRBJ2-3, with TRBD2 matching over 8 bases. The material sequenced was PBMCs. DNA for the CDR3: TGTGCCAGTAGTGCCACTAGCGGCCTCACAGATACGCAGTATTTT. Translating gives CASSATSGLTDTQYF.